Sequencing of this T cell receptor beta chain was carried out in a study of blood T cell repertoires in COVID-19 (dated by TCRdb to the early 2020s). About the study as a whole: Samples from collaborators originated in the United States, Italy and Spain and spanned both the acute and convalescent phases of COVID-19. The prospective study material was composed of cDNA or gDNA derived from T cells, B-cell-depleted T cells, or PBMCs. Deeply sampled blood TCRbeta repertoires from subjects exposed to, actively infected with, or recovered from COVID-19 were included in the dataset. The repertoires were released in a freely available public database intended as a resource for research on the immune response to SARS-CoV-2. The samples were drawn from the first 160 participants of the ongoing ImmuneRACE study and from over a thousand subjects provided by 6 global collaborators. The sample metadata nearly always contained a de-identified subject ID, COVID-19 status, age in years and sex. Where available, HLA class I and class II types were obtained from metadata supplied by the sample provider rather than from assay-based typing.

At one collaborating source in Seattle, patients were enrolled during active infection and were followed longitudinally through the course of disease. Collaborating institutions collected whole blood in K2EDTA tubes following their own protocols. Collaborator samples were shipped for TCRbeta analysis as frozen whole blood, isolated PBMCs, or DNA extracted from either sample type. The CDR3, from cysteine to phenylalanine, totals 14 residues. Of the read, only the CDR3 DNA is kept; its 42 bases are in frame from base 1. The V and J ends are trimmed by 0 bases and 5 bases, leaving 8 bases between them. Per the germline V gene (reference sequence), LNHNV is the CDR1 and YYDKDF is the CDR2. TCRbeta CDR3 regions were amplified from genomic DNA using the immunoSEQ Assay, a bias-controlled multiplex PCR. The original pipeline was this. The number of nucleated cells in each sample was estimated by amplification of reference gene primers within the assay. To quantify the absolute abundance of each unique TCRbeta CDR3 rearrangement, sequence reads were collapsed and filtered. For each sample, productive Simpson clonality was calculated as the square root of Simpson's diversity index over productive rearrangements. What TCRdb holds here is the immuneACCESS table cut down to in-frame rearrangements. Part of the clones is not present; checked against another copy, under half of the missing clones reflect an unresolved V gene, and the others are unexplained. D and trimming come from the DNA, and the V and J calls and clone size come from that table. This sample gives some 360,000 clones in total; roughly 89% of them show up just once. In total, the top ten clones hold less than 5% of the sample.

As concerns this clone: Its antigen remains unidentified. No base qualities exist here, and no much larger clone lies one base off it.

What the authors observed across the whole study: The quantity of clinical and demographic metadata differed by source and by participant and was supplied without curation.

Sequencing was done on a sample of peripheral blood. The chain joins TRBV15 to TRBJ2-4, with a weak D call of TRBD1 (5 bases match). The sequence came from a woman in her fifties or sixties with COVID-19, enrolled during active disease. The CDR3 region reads CATSRDTGQNIQYF. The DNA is TGTGCCACCAGCAGAGATACAGGCCAAAACATTCAGTACTTC.